The 20 T cell receptor beta chains in this list originate from one sample, sequenced in a study of T cells in Graves' hyperthyroidism and ophthalmopathy. Amplified TCR beta CDR3 regions came from RNA transcripts. When the TCR CDR3 underwent first-round RT-PCR, the HTBI primer set was used. TCRdb reanalysed the multiplex PCR reads using MiXCR and keeps one entry per CDR3 protein. This sample has fewer than 900,000 distinct CDR3 sequences, with around 15% found just once. Sequences were obtained from blood. These receptors were collected from a man younger than 35 with Graves' hyperthyroidism.

This clonotype was picked up a small number of times. The chain uses TRBV10-3 and TRBJ1-1; D is ambiguous. This CDR3 region has 13 residues. The germline V and J ends were trimmed by 3 bases and 9 bases, with 14 bases remaining between them. The germline CDR1 and CDR2 sequences are ENHRY and SYGVKD. The CDR3 spells CAISESGRVKAFF. CDR3 in DNA: TGTGCCATCAGTGAATCGGGTAGGGTCAAAGCTTTCTTT.

This clonotype occurred many times. The V call is TRBV3-1, the J call TRBJ2-6; D uncertain. Germline CDR1 LGHDT, CDR2 YNNKEL (reference sequence). V was cut by 2 bases and J by 0 bases, with 2 bases left in between. The CDR3 is 14 residues long. CDR3 protein: CASSQISGANVLTF. CDR3 coding DNA: TGTGCCAGCAGCCAAATCTCTGGGGCCAACGTCCTGACTTTC.

The CDR3 nucleotides are TGTGCCAGCAGCTTTGGAGACAGGGGGCGCCAAGAGACCCAGTACTTC. This sequence encodes CASSFGDRGRQETQYF. This chain uses TRBV5-5 with TRBJ2-5; 10 bases align to TRBD1. This CDR3 contains 16 residues. Germline V gives CDR1 SGHKS, CDR2 YYEKEE (reference sequence). Unmatched junction bases numbered 5, after V lost 2 bases and J lost 1 base.

The chain is built from TRBV3-1 and TRBJ1-2, with 8 bases aligning to TRBD1. The CDR3 totals 14 residues. Unmatched junction bases numbered 10, after V lost 6 bases and J lost 7 bases. Germline lookup yields CDR1 LGHDT and CDR2 YNNKEL (reference sequence). CDR3 protein: CASRILGQDGGYTF. As DNA, the CDR3 is TGTGCCAGCAGGATATTGGGACAGGATGGTGGCTACACCTTC.

This clonotype appeared many times. The chain recombines TRBV2 with TRBJ1-5; D is undetermined. Trimming cost V 7 bases and J 1 base, with 11 bases left between them. This CDR3 comprises 14 residues. Germline V gene sequence: CDR1 SNHLY, CDR2 FYNNEI. CDR3 residues: CASTGIASNQPQHF. The CDR3 DNA reads TGTGCCAGCACCGGGATAGCGAGCAATCAGCCCCAGCATTTT.

This clonotype was detected only a few times. V usage is TRBV4-1 and J usage is TRBJ1-5; 7 bases map to TRBD1. Germline-derived CDR1 and CDR2 are MGHRA and YSYEKL. The CDR3 is made up of 15 amino acids. Trimming removed 2 bases from V and 4 bases from J; junction bases left unmatched: 5. CDR3 bases: TGCGCCAGCAGCCAAAATCGGGACAGAAATCAGCCCCAGCATTTT. Encoded protein: CASSQNRDRNQPQHF.

At least ten counts were recorded for this clonotype. The chain links TRBV12-3 or TRBV12-4 to TRBJ2-1, with 10 positions matching TRBD1. The CDR3 runs 14 residues. The V and J ends lost 5 bases and 5 bases, in that order; junction bases with no gene match: 3. Here the CDR3 reads CASSGTGDDNEQFF. The CDR3 nucleotides read TGTGCCAGCAGTGGGACAGGGGACGACAATGAGCAGTTCTTC.

This clonotype was detected only a few times. This chain joins TRBV20-1 and TRBJ1-5, with D uncertain. Trimming stripped 1 base from V and 1 base from J, with 11 bases between. CDR1 and CDR2 (germline): DFQATT, SNEGSKA (reference sequence). CDR3 length equals 15 residues. The CDR3 here is CSARAWTGSNQPQHF. For the CDR3, the DNA is TGCAGTGCTAGAGCTTGGACGGGGAGCAATCAGCCCCAGCATTTT.

This clonotype was found a few times. This rearrangement joins TRBV15 to TRBJ2-5; D is ambiguous. The CDR3 has 14 amino acids. V was trimmed by 3 bases and J by 0 bases, leaving 8 bases between them. Germline V gene lookup returns CDR1 LNHNV and CDR2 YYDKDF (reference sequence). The CDR3 protein is CATSSLANQETQYF. The CDR3, as DNA: TGTGCCACCAGCAGTTTGGCAAACCAAGAGACCCAGTACTTC. Full variable domain (remainder filled in from reference TRBV15 and TRBJ2-5): DAMVIQNPRYQVTQFGKPVTLSCSQTLNHNVMYWYQQKSSQAPKLLFHYYDKDFNNEADTPDNFQSRRPNTSFCFLDIRSPGLGDTAMYLCATSSLANQETQYFGPGTRLLVL.

This sequence joins TRBV4-1 and TRBJ2-1; D might be TRBD1 (6 bases). This CDR3 contains 16 residues. V lost 0 bases and J 4 bases, leaving 13 bases between the germline ends. Germline-derived CDR1 and CDR2 are MGHRA and YSYEKL. The DNA for the CDR3 is TGCGCCAGCAGCCAAGATCCCTTCACAGGGTACAATGAGCAGTTCTTC. Encoded protein: CASSQDPFTGYNEQFF.

This clonotype was counted at least ten times. The chain has TRBV5-1 and TRBJ2-3; 9 bases map to TRBD2. The ends lost 0 bases at V and 2 bases at J; junction bases unmatched: 4. Germline values: CDR1 SGHRS, CDR2 YFSETQ. The CDR3 loop spans 16 amino acids. CDR3 loop: CASSLEVAGDTDTQYF. For the CDR3, the DNA is TGCGCCAGCAGCTTGGAGGTAGCGGGGGACACAGATACGCAGTATTTT. Filled out from reference TRBV5-1 and TRBJ2-3, the complete variable domain reads KAGVTQTPRYLIKTRGQQVTLSCSPISGHRSVSWYQQTPGQGLQFLFEYFSETQRNKGNFPGRFSGRQFSNSRSEMNVSTLELGDSALYLCASSLEVAGDTDTQYFGPGTRLTVL.

This clonotype showed up just once. The chain has TRBV4-1 and TRBJ2-2, with a weak D call TRBD1 (5 bases). CDR1 and CDR2 (germline): MGHRA, YSYEKL. The ends were cut back, 0 bases at V and 6 bases at J, with 17 bases in the middle. The CDR3 runs 17 residues. As DNA, the CDR3 is TGCGCCAGCAGCCAAGAGCGTCCAGGGTCTGGGGCCGGGGAGCTGTTTTTT. Amino acid sequence: CASSQERPGSGAGELFF.

This clonotype came up many times. Its ends do not fully match the called genes, so a read error is possible. The chain employs TRBV4-1 and TRBJ2-7, with D tentatively TRBD2 (6 bases). Germline V CDR1 and CDR2: MGHRA, YSYEKL. This CDR3 spans 15 amino acids. CDR3 in amino acids: CASSSLAYSSYEQYF. The CDR3, as DNA: TGTGCCAGCAGTTCTCTAGCGTATAGCTCCTACGAGCAGTACTTC.

V usage is TRBV11-1 and J usage is TRBJ1-4; TRBD1 matches at 7 bases. Germline CDR1 SGHAT, CDR2 FQDESV (reference sequence). J gave up 8 bases and V 7 bases, and 7 bases lay outside the gene matches. The CDR3 extends over 13 amino acids. The CDR3 sequence: CASTTGDREKLFF. The CDR3 DNA reads TGTGCCAGCACTACAGGGGATCGAGAAAAACTGTTTTTT.

Ten or more counts support this clonotype. V is TRBV6-1 and J is TRBJ2-5; D remains unclear. V lost 6 bases and J 5 bases, leaving 16 bases between the germline ends. Looked up from germline, CDR1 is MNHNS and CDR2 is SASEGT. The CDR3 is 14 amino acids. Here the CDR3 DNA reads TGTGCCAGCAGATACCTCCGCCTAGGGGAGACCCAGTACTTC. It is translated as CASRYLRLGETQYF.

In this sample, this clonotype turned up many times. The J gene is TRBJ2-1, the V gene TRBV6-5; maybe TRBD2 (5 bases). This CDR3 has 13 amino acids. V lost 0 bases and J 5 bases, leaving 5 bases between the germline ends. Germline CDR1 MNHEY, CDR2 SVGAGI. The chain's CDR3 is CASSYSRDNEQFF. In DNA, the CDR3 is TGTGCCAGCAGTTACTCGCGGGACAATGAGCAGTTCTTC.

This clonotype was counted only a few times. The chain carries TRBV12-3 or TRBV12-4 and TRBJ2-5; D is ambiguous. V shed 5 bases and J shed 5 bases, with 9 bases lying between them. This CDR3 contains 12 residues. The CDR3 DNA follows: TGTGCCAGCAGTCCCTACGGTGAGACCCAGTACTTC. Translated: CASSPYGETQYF.

V and J are TRBV7-9 and TRBJ1-3, with 7 bases fitting TRBD1. V was clipped by 6 bases and J by 4 bases; unmatched bases: 9. This CDR3 region has 15 residues. Germline CDR1 SEHNR, CDR2 FQNEAQ (reference sequence). The CDR3 DNA follows: TGTGCCAGCAGAGGACAGGTCTCCCTGGGAAACACCATATATTTT. This gives the protein CASRGQVSLGNTIYF.

The chain carries TRBV4-1 and TRBJ2-1; 14 bases are shared with TRBD2. Germline values: CDR1 MGHRA, CDR2 YSYEKL. The CDR3 runs to 16 residues. The J segment lost 8 bases and the V segment lost 2 bases, leaving 5 bases of the junction unmatched. CDR3 sequence: CASSQPTSGRVDEQFF. The DNA of the CDR3 is TGCGCCAGCAGCCAACCGACTAGCGGGAGGGTCGATGAGCAGTTCTTC.

This clonotype has at least ten counts. This chain joins TRBV27 and TRBJ2-7, with D hard to call. This CDR3 is 13 amino acids long. The V and J ends lost 6 bases and 5 bases respectively, with 14 bases between them. The germline V gene encodes CDR1 MNHEY and CDR2 SMNVEV (reference sequence). CDR3 sequence: CASSPARSDEQYF. The CDR3 DNA reads TGTGCCAGCAGCCCCGCCCGGTCTGACGAGCAGTACTTC.